What follows is one T cell receptor (delta chain) and its context. Other DNA variants within this sample encode the same CDR3. TCRdb made new clone calls on the reads using CATT. Of over 12,000 delta-chain clones detected, 7% to 7.5% appear once; the ten largest clones hold approximately 20%. The sample belongs to a study of gamma-delta chains in newborns, infants, children. This CDR3 is 18 amino acids long. Germline CDR1 and CDR2: GEAIGNYY and EKD. After removal of 1 base from V and 1 base from J, the junction contained 6 bases not matched to a gene. The rearrangement uses TRDV2 and TRDJ3, with 7 bases identical to TRDD3. Sequencing was done on a sample of blood. This sequence originates from a child who was a newborn, infant or young child, either healthy, febrile or measles-vaccinated (not recorded which). CDR3 DNA sequence: TGTGCCTGTGACACGGTACTGGGGATATCCTGGGACACCCGACAGATGTTTTTC. This sequence encodes CACDTVLGISWDTRQMFF.